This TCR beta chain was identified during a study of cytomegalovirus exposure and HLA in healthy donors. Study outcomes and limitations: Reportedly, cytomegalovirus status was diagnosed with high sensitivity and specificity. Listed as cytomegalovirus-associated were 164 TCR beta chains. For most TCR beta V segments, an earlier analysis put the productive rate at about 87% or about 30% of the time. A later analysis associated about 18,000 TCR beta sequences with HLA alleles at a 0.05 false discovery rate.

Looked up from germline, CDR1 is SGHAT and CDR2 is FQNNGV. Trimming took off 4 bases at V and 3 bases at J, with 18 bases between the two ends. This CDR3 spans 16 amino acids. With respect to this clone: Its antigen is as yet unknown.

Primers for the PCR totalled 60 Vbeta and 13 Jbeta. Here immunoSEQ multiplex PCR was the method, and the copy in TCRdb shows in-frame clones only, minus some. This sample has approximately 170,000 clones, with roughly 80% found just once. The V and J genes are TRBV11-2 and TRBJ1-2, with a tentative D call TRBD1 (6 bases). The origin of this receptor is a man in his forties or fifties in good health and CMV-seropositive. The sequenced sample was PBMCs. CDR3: CASSSPTRGKDYGYTF. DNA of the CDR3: TGTGCCAGCAGCTCGCCAACCAGGGGAAAGGACTATGGCTACACCTTC.